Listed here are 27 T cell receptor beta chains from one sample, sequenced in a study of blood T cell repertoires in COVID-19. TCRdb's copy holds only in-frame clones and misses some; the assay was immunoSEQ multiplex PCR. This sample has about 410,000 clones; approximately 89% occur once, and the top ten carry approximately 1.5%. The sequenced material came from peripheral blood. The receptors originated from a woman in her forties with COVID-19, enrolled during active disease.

CDR3 region: CASSLTGQPYEQYF. CDR3 coding DNA: TGTGCCAGCAGCTTAACGGGACAGCCCTACGAGCAGTACTTC. The V call is TRBV5-6, the J call TRBJ2-7; TRBD1 aligns across 7 bases. With V trimmed by 2 bases and J by 2 bases, 4 bases remained unmatched. CDR1 and CDR2 from the germline V gene are SGHDT and YYEEEE. This CDR3 is built from 14 residues. Drawing the rest from reference TRBV5-6 and TRBJ2-7, the complete variable domain is DAGVTQSPTHLIKTRGQQVTLRCSPKSGHDTVSWYQQALGQGPQFIFQYYEEEERQRGNFPDRFSGHQFPNYSSELNVNALLLGDSALYLCASSLTGQPYEQYFGPGTRLTVT.

The CDR3 region has the DNA TGCGCCAGCAGCCTTATCAGGTCGATCACAGATACGCAGTATTTT. Translated, it gives CASSLIRSITDTQYF. This chain connects TRBV4-1 to TRBJ2-3; no definite D call. The CDR3 is 15 amino acids. Trimming pared 4 bases from V and 2 bases from J, leaving 13 bases between. CDR1 and CDR2 from the germline V gene are MGHRA and YSYEKL.

As DNA, the CDR3 is TGTGCCAGCAGTTGGTGGGGGACTAGCCTCAAGGTATACAATGAGCAGTTCTTC. The encoded protein is CASSWWGTSLKVYNEQFF. V and J are TRBV27 and TRBJ2-1, with 9 bases fitting TRBD2. Germline assignment: CDR1 MNHEY and CDR2 SMNVEV (reference sequence). With 4 bases clipped from V and 4 bases from J, the junction kept 14 bases outside the gene matches. CDR3 length: 18 amino acids.

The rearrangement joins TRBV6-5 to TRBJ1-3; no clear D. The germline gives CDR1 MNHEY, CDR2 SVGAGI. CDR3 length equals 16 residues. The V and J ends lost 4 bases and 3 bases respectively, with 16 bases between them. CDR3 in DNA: TGTGCCAGCAGTTCTTATCAGGCCCCTATTGGAAACACCATATATTTT. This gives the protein CASSSYQAPIGNTIYF.

CDR3 sequence (DNA): TGCGCCAGCAGAGTAACCGGGGTTAGCAATCAGCCCCAGCATTTT. Translation: CASRVTGVSNQPQHF. V gene TRBV10-1 combines with J gene TRBJ1-5; no clear D. The CDR3 is made up of 15 amino acids. The germline gives CDR1 WNHNN, CDR2 SYGVQD (reference sequence). V was trimmed by 6 bases and J by 0 bases, leaving 12 bases between them.

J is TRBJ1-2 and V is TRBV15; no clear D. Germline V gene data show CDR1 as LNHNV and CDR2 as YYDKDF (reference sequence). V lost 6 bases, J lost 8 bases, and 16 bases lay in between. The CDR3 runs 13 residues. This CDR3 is CATRADLPGGYTF. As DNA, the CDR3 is TGTGCCACCAGGGCTGATCTCCCGGGGGGCTACACCTTC.

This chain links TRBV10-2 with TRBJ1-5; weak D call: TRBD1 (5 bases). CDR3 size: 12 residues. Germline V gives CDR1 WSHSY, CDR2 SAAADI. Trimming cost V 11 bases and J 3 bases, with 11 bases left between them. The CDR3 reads CAVGGVNQPQHF. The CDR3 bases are TGCGCCGTCGGGGGGGTCAATCAGCCCCAGCATTTT.

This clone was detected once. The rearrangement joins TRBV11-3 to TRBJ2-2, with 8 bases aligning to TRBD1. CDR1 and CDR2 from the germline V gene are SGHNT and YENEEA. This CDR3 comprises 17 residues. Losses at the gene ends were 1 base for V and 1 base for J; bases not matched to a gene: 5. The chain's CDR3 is CASSLVFGTGNTGELFF. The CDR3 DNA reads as TGTGCCAGCAGCTTAGTATTTGGGACAGGGAACACCGGGGAGCTGTTTTTT.

CDR3 in amino acids: CAIKRTGGDEKLFF. DNA of the CDR3: TGTGCCATCAAACGGACCGGGGGGGATGAAAAACTGTTTTTT. The V call is TRBV10-3, the J call TRBJ1-4, with a tentative D call TRBD1 (5 bases). Trimming shortened V by 7 bases and J by 6 bases, and 15 bases separated the two germline ends. The CDR3 loop spans 14 amino acids. The V gene's germline CDR1 is ENHRY and CDR2 SYGVKD.

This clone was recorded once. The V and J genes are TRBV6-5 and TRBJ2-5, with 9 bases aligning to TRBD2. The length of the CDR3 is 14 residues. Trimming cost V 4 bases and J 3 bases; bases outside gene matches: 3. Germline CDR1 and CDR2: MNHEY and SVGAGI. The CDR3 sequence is CASSWGGREETQYF. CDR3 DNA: TGTGCCAGCAGTTGGGGCGGGAGGGAAGAGACCCAGTACTTC.

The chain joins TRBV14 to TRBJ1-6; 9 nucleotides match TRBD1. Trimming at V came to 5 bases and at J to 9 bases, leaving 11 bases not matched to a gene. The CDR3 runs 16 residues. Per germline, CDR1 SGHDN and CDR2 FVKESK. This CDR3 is CASSLNPGTGTSPLHF. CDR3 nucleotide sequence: TGTGCCAGCAGCTTAAATCCCGGGACAGGGACTTCACCCCTCCACTTT.

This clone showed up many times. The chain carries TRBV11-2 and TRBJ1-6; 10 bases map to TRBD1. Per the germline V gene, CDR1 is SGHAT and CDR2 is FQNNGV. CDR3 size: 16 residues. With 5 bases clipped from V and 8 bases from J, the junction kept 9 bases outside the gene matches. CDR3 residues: CASSGTGEILDSPLHF. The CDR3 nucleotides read TGTGCCAGCAGCGGGACAGGGGAGATCCTTGATTCACCCCTCCACTTT.

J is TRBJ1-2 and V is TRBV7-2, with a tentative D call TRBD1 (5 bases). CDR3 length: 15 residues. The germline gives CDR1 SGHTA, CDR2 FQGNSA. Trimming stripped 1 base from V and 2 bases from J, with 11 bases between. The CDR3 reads CASSLGGRANYGYTF. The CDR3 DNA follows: TGTGCCAGCAGCTTAGGAGGCAGGGCAAACTATGGCTACACCTTC.

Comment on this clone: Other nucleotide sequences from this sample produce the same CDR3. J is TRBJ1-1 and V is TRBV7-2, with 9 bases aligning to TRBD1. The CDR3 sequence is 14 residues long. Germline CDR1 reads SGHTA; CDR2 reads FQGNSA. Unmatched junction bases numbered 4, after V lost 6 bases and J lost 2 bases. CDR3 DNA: TGTGCCAGCAGTTTGGACAGGGGTAACACTGAAGCTTTCTTT. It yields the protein CASSLDRGNTEAFF.

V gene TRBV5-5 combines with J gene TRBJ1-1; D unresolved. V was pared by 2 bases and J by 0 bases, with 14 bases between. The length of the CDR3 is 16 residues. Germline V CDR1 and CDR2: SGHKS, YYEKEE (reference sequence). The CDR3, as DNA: TGTGCCAGCAGCTTTCGGCAGGCTCCCTTGAACACTGAAGCTTTCTTT. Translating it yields CASSFRQAPLNTEAFF.

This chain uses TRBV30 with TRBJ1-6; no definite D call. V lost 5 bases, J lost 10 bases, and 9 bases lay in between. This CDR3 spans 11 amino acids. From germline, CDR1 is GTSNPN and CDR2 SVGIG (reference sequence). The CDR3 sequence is CAWAAESPLHF. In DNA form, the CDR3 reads TGTGCCTGGGCCGCGGAGTCACCCCTCCACTTT.

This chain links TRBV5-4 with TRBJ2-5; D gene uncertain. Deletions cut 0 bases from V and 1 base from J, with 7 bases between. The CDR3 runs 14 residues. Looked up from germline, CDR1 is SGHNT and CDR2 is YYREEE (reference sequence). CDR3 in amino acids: CASSLAVSQETQYF. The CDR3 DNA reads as TGTGCCAGCAGCTTGGCCGTCAGCCAAGAGACCCAGTACTTC.

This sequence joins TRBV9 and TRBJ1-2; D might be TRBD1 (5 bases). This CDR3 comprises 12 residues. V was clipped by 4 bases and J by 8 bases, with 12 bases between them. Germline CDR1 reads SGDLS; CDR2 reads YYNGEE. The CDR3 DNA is TGTGCCAGCAGCCCAGGGCAACAGGGCTACACCTTC. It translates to CASSPGQQGYTF.

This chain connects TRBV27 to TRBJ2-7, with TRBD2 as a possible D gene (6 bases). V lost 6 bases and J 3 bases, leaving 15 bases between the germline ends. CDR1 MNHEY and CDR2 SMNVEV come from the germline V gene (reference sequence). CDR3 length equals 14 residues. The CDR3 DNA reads TGTGCCAGCAGCTCGGACGGAGGGGACTACGAGCAGTACTTC. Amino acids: CASSSDGGDYEQYF.

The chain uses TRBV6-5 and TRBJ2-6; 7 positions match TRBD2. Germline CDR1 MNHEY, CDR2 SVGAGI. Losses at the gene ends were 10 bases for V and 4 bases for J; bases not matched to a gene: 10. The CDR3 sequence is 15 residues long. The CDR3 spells CATKDGGSGANVLTF. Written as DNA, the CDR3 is TGTGCCACCAAGGACGGGGGGTCCGGGGCCAACGTCCTGACTTTC.

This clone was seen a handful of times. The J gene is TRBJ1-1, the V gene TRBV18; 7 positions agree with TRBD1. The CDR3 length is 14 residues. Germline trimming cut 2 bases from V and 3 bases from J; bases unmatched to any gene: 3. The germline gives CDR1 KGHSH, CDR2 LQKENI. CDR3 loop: CASSPITGDTEAFF. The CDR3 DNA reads TGTGCCAGCTCACCAATCACAGGGGACACTGAAGCTTTCTTT.

The CDR3 spells CASSLGLLVDEQFF. The CDR3 region has the DNA TGTGCCAGCAGCTTAGGGTTACTAGTAGATGAGCAGTTCTTC. This rearrangement joins TRBV11-3 to TRBJ2-1, with D perhaps TRBD2 (5 bases). The CDR3 is 14 amino acids. The V and J ends lost 1 base and 8 bases respectively, with 12 bases between them. Germline V gives CDR1 SGHNT, CDR2 YENEEA.

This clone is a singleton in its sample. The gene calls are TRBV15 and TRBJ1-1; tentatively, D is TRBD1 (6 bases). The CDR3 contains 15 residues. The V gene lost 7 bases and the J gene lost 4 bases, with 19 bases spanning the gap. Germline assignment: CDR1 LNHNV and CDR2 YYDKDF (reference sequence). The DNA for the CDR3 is TGTGCCACCACCACCCGCGGGGGGGGGCTCACTGAAGCTTTCTTT. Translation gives CATTTRGGGLTEAFF. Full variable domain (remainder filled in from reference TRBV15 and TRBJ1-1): DAMVIQNPRYQVTQFGKPVTLSCSQTLNHNVMYWYQQKSSQAPKLLFHYYDKDFNNEADTPDNFQSRRPNTSFCFLDIRSPGLGDTAMYLCATTTRGGGLTEAFFGQGTRLTVV.

For the CDR3, the DNA is TGTGCCAGCAGTGAGGGACAGGGGCTCCCCTACGAGCAGTACTTC. This encodes CASSEGQGLPYEQYF. The chain has TRBV6-1 and TRBJ2-7; 10 nucleotides line up with TRBD1. This CDR3 contains 15 residues. V lost 3 bases, J lost 2 bases, and 4 bases stayed unmatched. The germline V gene has CDR1 MNHNS and CDR2 SASEGT.

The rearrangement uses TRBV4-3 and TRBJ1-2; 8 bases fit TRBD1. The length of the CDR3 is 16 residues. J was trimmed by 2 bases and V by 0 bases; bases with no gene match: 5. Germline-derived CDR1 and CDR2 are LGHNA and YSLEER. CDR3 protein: CASSQDWGTGNYGYTF. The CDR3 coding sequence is TGCGCCAGCAGCCAAGATTGGGGGACAGGAAACTATGGCTACACCTTC.

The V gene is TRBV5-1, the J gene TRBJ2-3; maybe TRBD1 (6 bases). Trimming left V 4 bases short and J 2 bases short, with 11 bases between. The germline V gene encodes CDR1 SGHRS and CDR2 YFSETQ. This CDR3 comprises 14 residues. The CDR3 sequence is CASSIGQTTDTQYF. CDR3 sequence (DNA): TGCGCCAGCAGCATTGGACAGACCACAGATACGCAGTATTTT.

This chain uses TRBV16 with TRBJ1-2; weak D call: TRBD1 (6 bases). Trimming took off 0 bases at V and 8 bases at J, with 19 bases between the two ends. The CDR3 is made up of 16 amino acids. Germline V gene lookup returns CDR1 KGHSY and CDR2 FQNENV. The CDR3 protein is CASSQSDLFRGGGYTF. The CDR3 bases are TGTGCCAGCAGCCAATCCGACCTATTCAGGGGCGGGGGCTACACCTTC.